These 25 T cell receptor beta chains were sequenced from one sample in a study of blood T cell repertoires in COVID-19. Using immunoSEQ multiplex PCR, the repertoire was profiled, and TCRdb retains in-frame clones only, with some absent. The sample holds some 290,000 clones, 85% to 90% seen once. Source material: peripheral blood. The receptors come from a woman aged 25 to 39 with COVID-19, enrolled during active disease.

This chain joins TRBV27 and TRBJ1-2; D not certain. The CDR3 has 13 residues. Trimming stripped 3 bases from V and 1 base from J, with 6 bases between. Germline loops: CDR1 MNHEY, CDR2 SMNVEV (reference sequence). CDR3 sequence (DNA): TGTGCCAGCAGTTTGGGCAGTAACTATGGCTACACCTTC. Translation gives CASSLGSNYGYTF.

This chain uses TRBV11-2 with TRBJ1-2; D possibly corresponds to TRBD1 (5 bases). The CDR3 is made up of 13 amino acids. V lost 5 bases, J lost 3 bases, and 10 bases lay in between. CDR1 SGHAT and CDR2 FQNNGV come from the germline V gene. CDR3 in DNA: TGTGCCAGCAGCCCAGGGTATGACTATGGCTACACCTTC. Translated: CASSPGYDYGYTF.

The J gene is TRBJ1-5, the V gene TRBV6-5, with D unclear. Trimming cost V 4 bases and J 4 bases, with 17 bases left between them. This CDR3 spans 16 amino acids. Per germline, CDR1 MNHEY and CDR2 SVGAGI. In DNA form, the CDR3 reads TGTGCCAGCAGTTCTCCCGAGGGTATAGGGAATCAGCCCCAGCATTTT. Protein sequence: CASSSPEGIGNQPQHF.

The CDR3 region is CASSFAGRSYEQYF. The CDR3 DNA is TGCGCCAGCAGCTTTGCAGGGCGCTCCTACGAGCAGTACTTC. The chain is built from TRBV5-1 and TRBJ2-7; tentative D call: TRBD1 (5 bases). This CDR3 is built from 14 residues. V gave up 2 bases and J gave up 0 bases, with 9 bases separating them. Germline assignment: CDR1 SGHRS and CDR2 YFSETQ. Looking up the rest from reference TRBV5-1 and TRBJ2-7 gives the full variable domain: KAGVTQTPRYLIKTRGQQVTLSCSPISGHRSVSWYQQTPGQGLQFLFEYFSETQRNKGNFPGRFSGRQFSNSRSEMNVSTLELGDSALYLCASSFAGRSYEQYFGPGTRLTVT.

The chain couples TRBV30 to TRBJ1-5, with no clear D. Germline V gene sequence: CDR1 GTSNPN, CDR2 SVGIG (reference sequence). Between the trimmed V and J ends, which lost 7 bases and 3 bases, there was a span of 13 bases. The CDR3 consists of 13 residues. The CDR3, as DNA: TGTGCCTTGCGGGCCGGTGTCAATCAGCCCCAGCATTTT. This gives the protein CALRAGVNQPQHF.

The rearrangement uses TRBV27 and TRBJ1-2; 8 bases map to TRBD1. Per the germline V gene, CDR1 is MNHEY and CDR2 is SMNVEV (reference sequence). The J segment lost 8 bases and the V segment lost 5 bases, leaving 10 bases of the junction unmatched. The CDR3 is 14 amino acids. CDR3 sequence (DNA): TGTGCCAGCAGTCCCCTCGGACAGGGATTGGGCTACACCTTC. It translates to CASSPLGQGLGYTF.

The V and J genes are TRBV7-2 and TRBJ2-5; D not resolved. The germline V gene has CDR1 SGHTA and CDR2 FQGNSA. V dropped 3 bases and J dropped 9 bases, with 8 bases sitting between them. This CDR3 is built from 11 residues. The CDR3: CASSFDSAQYF. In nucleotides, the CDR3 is TGTGCCAGCAGCTTCGATAGTGCCCAGTACTTC.

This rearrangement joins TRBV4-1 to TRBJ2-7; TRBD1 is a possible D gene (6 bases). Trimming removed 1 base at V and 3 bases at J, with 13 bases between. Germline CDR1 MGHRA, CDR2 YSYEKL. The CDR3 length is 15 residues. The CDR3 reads CASSQAPGQIYEQYF. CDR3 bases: TGCGCCAGCAGCCAAGCACCGGGACAAATCTACGAGCAGTACTTC.

CDR3 region: CASRPYGGEYEQYF. CDR3 bases: TGTGCCAGCAGACCGTACGGGGGTGAGTACGAGCAGTACTTC. The chain has TRBV13 and TRBJ2-7; D might be TRBD2 (6 bases). The CDR3 is 14 amino acids. Trimming took off 6 bases at V and 4 bases at J, with 16 bases between the two ends. Germline lookup yields CDR1 PRHDT and CDR2 FYEKMQ (reference sequence). The full variable domain, with the rest looked up from reference TRBV13 and TRBJ2-7, is AAGVIQSPRHLIKEKRETATLKCYPIPRHDTVYWYQQGPGQDPQFLISFYEKMQSDKGSIPDRFSAQQFSDYHSELNMSSLELGDSALYFCASRPYGGEYEQYFGPGTRLTVT.

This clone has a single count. CDR3 in amino acids: CATSRDPREPQHF. CDR3 bases: TGTGCCACCAGCAGAGACCCTCGGGAGCCCCAGCATTTT. The chain uses TRBV15 and TRBJ1-5; the D is unclear. Germline CDR1 is LNHNV and CDR2 is YYDKDF (reference sequence). V shed 0 bases and J shed 8 bases, with 8 bases lying between them. The CDR3 runs 13 residues. Full variable domain (missing parts from reference TRBV15 and TRBJ1-5): DAMVIQNPRYQVTQFGKPVTLSCSQTLNHNVMYWYQQKSSQAPKLLFHYYDKDFNNEADTPDNFQSRRPNTSFCFLDIRSPGLGDTAMYLCATSRDPREPQHFGDGTRLSIL.

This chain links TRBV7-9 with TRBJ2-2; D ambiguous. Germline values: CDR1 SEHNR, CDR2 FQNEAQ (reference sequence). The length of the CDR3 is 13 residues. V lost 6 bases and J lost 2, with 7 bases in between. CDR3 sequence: CASRSFNTGELFF. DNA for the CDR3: TGTGCCAGCAGGAGCTTTAACACCGGGGAGCTGTTTTTT.

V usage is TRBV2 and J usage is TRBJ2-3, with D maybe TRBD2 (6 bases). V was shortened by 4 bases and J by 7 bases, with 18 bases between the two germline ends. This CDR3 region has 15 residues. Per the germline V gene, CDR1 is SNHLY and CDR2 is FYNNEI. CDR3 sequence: CASSVYGGDGNTQYF. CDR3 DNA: TGTGCCAGCAGTGTCTATGGAGGGGATGGCAATACGCAGTATTTT.

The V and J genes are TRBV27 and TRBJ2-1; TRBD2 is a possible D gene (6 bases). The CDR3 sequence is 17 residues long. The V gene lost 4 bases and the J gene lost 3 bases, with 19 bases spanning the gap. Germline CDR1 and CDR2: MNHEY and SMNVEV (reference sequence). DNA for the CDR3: TGTGCCAGCAGTTCAATCCCCAGTACTAGCTTCTACAATGAGCAGTTCTTC. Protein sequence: CASSSIPSTSFYNEQFF.

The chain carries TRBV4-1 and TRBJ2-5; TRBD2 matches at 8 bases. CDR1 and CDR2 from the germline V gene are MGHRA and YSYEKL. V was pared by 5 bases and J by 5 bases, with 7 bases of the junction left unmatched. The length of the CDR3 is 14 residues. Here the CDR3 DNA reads TGCGCCAGCAGCAGGGGGACTAGACTCGAGACCCAGTACTTC. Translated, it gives CASSRGTRLETQYF.

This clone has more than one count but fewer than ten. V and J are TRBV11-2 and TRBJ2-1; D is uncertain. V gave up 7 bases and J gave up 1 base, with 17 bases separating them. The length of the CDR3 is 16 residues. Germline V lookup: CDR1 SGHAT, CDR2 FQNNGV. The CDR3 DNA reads TGTGCCAGCACCCCAGAACCGGGTCTGTCCTACAATGAGCAGTTCTTC. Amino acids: CASTPEPGLSYNEQFF.

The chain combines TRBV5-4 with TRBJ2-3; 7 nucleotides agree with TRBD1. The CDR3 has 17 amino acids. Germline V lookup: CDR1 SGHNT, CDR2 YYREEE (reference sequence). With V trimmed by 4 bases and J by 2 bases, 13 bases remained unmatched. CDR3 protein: CASSATSGQIATDTQYF. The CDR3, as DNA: TGTGCCAGCAGCGCAACCTCGGGACAGATAGCCACAGATACGCAGTATTTT.

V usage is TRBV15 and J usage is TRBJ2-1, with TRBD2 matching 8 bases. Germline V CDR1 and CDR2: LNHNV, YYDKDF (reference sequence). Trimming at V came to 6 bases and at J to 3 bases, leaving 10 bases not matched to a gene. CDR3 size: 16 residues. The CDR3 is CATRLTHSGSYNEQFF. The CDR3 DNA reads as TGTGCCACCAGGCTTACCCACAGCGGGAGCTACAATGAGCAGTTCTTC.

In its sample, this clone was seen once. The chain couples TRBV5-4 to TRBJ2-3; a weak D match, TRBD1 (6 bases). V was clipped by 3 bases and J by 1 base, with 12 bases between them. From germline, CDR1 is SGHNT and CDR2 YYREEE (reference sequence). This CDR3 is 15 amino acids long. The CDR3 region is CASSSQGFRTDTQYF. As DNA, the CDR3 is TGTGCCAGCAGCTCCCAGGGGTTCCGCACAGATACGCAGTATTTT.

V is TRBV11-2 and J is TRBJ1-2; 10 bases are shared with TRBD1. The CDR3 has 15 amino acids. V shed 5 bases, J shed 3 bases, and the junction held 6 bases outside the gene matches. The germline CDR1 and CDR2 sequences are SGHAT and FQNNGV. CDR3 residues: CASSGVDRGHYGYTF. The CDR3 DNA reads TGTGCCAGCAGCGGGGTTGACAGGGGGCACTATGGCTACACCTTC. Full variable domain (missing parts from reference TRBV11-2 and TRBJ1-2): EAGVAQSPRYKIIEKRQSVAFWCNPISGHATLYWYQQILGQGPKLLIQFQNNGVVDDSQLPKDRFSAERLKGVDSTLKIQPAKLEDSAVYLCASSGVDRGHYGYTFGSGTRLTVV.

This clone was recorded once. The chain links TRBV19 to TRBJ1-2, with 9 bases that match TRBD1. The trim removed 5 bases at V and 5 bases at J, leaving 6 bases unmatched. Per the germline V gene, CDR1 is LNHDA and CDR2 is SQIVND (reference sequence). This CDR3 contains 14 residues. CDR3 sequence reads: CASSWGQGSYGYTF. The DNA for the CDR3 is TGTGCCAGTAGTTGGGGACAGGGTTCATATGGCTACACCTTC.

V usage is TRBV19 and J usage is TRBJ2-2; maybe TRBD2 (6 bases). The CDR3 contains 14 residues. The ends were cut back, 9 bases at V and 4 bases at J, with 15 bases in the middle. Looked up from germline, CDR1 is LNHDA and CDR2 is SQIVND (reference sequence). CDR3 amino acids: CASNGGISTGELFF. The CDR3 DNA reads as TGTGCCAGCAATGGGGGGATTAGCACCGGGGAGCTGTTTTTT.

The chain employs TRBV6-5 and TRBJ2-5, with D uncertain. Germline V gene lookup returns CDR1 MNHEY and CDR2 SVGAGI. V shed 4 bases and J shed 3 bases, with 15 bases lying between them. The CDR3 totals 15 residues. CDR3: CASSSPYDEEETQYF. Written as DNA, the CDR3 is TGTGCCAGCAGTTCGCCTTATGACGAGGAAGAGACCCAGTACTTC.

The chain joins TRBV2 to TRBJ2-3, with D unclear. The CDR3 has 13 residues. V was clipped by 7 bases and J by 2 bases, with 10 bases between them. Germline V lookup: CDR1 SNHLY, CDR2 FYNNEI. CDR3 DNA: TGTGCCAGCAAATACTTAGTCACAGATACGCAGTATTTT. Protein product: CASKYLVTDTQYF.

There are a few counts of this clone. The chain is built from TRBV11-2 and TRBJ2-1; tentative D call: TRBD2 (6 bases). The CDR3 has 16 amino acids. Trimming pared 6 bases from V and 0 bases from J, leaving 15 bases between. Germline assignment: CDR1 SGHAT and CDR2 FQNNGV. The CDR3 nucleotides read TGTGCCAGCAGACCTCTAGCGCGCAGCTCCTACAATGAGCAGTTCTTC. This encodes CASRPLARSSYNEQFF.

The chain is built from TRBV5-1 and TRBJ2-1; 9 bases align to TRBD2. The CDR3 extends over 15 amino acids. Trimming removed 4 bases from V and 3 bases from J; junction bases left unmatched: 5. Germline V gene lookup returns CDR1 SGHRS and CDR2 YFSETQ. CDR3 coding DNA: TGCGCCAGCAGCGCGGGCGGGGGGGGCTACAATGAGCAGTTCTTC. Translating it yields CASSAGGGGYNEQFF.